Following are 21 T cell receptor beta chains from one sample sequenced in a study of blood T cell repertoires in COVID-19 (TCRdb year 2020). Preparation of the library involved the immunoSEQ multiplex PCR assay. TCRdb retrieved this table from immuneACCESS and kept in-frame rearrangements only. Not all clones are present; in checked studies, unresolved V genes account for under half, and no reason is known for the remainder. The sample records just over 350,000 clones, around 88% of which are singletons. The ten top clones hold around 7.4% of the sample. The sample consisted of peripheral blood. All receptors derive from a woman aged 55 to 70 with COVID-19, enrolled during active disease.

The CDR3 is CPGSATSGTNQETQYF. CDR3 nucleotides: TGTCCTGGGAGCGCCACCTCCGGGACAAATCAAGAGACCCAGTACTTC. The chain has TRBV22-1 and TRBJ2-5; the table assigns TRBD1, which was not confirmed against the DNA. TRBV22-1 is annotated as a pseudogene. The CDR3 is 16 residues long.

This clone has only one observation. This chain uses TRBV6-6 with TRBJ2-6; unclear D gene. Deletions cut 9 bases from V and 1 base from J, with 7 bases between. CDR1 is MNHNY and CDR2 is SVGAGI in the germline V gene (reference sequence). The CDR3 has 13 amino acids. As DNA, the CDR3 is TGTGCCAGTGTTGTATCTGGGGCCAACGTCCTGACTTTC. Amino acids: CASVVSGANVLTF.

The chain uses TRBV6-2 or TRBV6-3 and TRBJ2-7; 7 nucleotides match TRBD1. The CDR3 extends over 15 amino acids. Trimming at V came to 2 bases and at J to 4 bases, leaving 8 bases not matched to a gene. Germline-derived CDR1 and CDR2 are MNHEY and SVGEGT. CDR3 sequence (DNA): TGTGCCAGCAGTTACCCGGACAGGTTTGTTTACGAGCAGTACTTC. Translation: CASSYPDRFVYEQYF.

The chain couples TRBV18 to TRBJ2-5; the match to TRBD2 covers 10 bases. The CDR3 length is 14 residues. The V gene's germline CDR1 is KGHSH and CDR2 LQKENI. V lost 6 bases to trimming and J lost 5 bases; unmatched junction nucleotides: 6. This chain's CDR3 is CASSPGLAVETQYF. The DNA for the CDR3 is TGTGCCAGCTCTCCCGGACTAGCGGTGGAGACCCAGTACTTC.

The V and J genes are TRBV7-9 and TRBJ2-2; TRBD1 matches 9 bases. There are 15 residues in the CDR3. Germline V gives CDR1 SEHNR, CDR2 FQNEAQ (reference sequence). The V gene end was trimmed by 2 bases and the J gene end by 7 bases; junction bases not matched to a gene: 5. This CDR3 is CASSLNRGRNGELFF. CDR3 DNA: TGTGCCAGCAGCTTAAACAGGGGGCGAAACGGGGAGCTGTTTTTT.

The chain carries TRBV9 and TRBJ2-1, with a tentative D call TRBD2 (7 bases). The germline gives CDR1 SGDLS, CDR2 YYNGEE. The V and J ends lost 0 bases and 9 bases respectively, with 13 bases between them. The CDR3 is made up of 14 amino acids. DNA for the CDR3: TGTGCCAGCAGCGTAGTAGGGGGGGCACGTGAGCAGTTCTTC. Amino acids: CASSVVGGAREQFF.

This chain uses TRBV7-9 with TRBJ1-1; TRBD1 matches 11 bases. Germline CDR1 reads SEHNR; CDR2 reads FQNEAQ (reference sequence). V was pared by 8 bases and J by 2 bases, with 7 bases of the junction left unmatched. The CDR3 sequence is 15 residues long. In DNA, the CDR3 is TGTGCCAGCCGTTGGGACAGGGGGTCCAACACTGAAGCTTTCTTT. Translated, it gives CASRWDRGSNTEAFF. Drawing the rest from reference TRBV7-9 and TRBJ1-1, the complete variable domain is DTGVSQNPRHKITKRGQNVTFRCDPISEHNRLYWYRQTLGQGPEFLTYFQNEAQLEKSRLLSDRFSAERPKGSFSTLEIQRTEQGDSAMYLCASRWDRGSNTEAFFGQGTRLTVV.

J is TRBJ2-3 and V is TRBV18; a weak D match, TRBD1 (6 bases). CDR1 and CDR2 from the germline V gene are KGHSH and LQKENI. V lost 5 bases and J 0 bases, leaving 9 bases between the germline ends. The CDR3 spans 14 residues. The CDR3 coding sequence is TGTGCCAGCTCATCCCAGGGGAGCACAGATACGCAGTATTTT. Its protein is CASSSQGSTDTQYF. Combining the CDR3 with reference TRBV18 and TRBJ2-3 gives the whole variable domain NAGVMQNPRHLVRRRGQEARLRCSPMKGHSHVYWYRQLPEEGLKFMVYLQKENIIDESGMPKERFSAEFPKEGPSILRIQQVVRGDSAAYFCASSSQGSTDTQYFGPGTRLTVL.

The chain joins TRBV6-6 to TRBJ1-2, with 7 bases aligning to TRBD1. Per germline, CDR1 MNHNY and CDR2 SVGAGI (reference sequence). The CDR3 extends over 16 amino acids. With 7 bases clipped from V and 2 bases from J, the junction kept 13 bases outside the gene matches. DNA for the CDR3: TGTGCCAGCATATTAGATAACTTACAGGGGAACTATGGCTACACCTTC. This gives the protein CASILDNLQGNYGYTF.

The chain is built from TRBV3-1 (or the pseudogene TRBV3-2) and TRBJ1-5; D ambiguous. The CDR3 consists of 15 residues. V was clipped by 1 base and J by 7 bases, with 14 bases between them. Germline CDR1 and CDR2: LGHDT and YNNKEL (reference sequence). In DNA, the CDR3 is TGTGCCAGCAGCCAAGTTTCAGGCCCGGGGCAGCCCCAGCATTTT. Residues: CASSQVSGPGQPQHF.

CDR3 region: CASSVTGHGNEKLFF. The CDR3 region has the DNA TGTGCCAGCAGCGTCACAGGGCACGGTAATGAAAAACTGTTTTTT. This chain uses TRBV9 with TRBJ1-4; a weak D match, TRBD1 (6 bases). The CDR3 consists of 15 residues. The V gene lost 2 bases and the J gene lost 4 bases, with 12 bases spanning the gap. Germline V lookup: CDR1 SGDLS, CDR2 YYNGEE. Combining the CDR3 with reference TRBV9 and TRBJ1-4 gives the whole variable domain DSGVTQTPKHLITATGQRVTLRCSPRSGDLSVYWYQQSLDQGLQFLIQYYNGEERAKGNILERFSAQQFPDLHSELNLSSLELGDSALYFCASSVTGHGNEKLFFGSGTQLSVL.

This chain uses TRBV7-9 with TRBJ2-5, with D possibly being TRBD2 (6 bases). The germline V and J ends were trimmed by 1 base and 5 bases, with 11 bases remaining between them. Per germline, CDR1 SEHNR and CDR2 FQNEAQ (reference sequence). This CDR3 contains 14 residues. The chain's CDR3 is CASSLGWGRETQYF. The DNA for the CDR3 is TGTGCCAGCAGCTTAGGTTGGGGGAGGGAGACCCAGTACTTC.

The genes are TRBV5-1 and TRBJ2-3, with TRBD1 matching 7 bases. The CDR3 is made up of 15 amino acids. V shed 2 bases, J shed 2 bases, and the junction held 5 bases outside the gene matches. Germline CDR1 is SGHRS and CDR2 is YFSETQ. The CDR3 DNA follows: TGCGCCAGCAGCTTCGGGACAGCAAACACAGATACGCAGTATTTT. Encoded protein: CASSFGTANTDTQYF. Complete variable domain (other parts from reference TRBV5-1 and TRBJ2-3): KAGVTQTPRYLIKTRGQQVTLSCSPISGHRSVSWYQQTPGQGLQFLFEYFSETQRNKGNFPGRFSGRQFSNSRSEMNVSTLELGDSALYLCASSFGTANTDTQYFGPGTRLTVL.

CDR3 in DNA: TGTGCCACCCAGACGGAGGGACTTCCCTACAATGAGCAGTTCTTC. Its protein is CATQTEGLPYNEQFF. The V gene is TRBV6-4, the J gene TRBJ2-1, with D possibly matching TRBD2 (6 bases). The V gene lost 10 bases and the J gene lost 2 bases, with 18 bases spanning the gap. The V gene's germline CDR1 is MRHNA and CDR2 SNTAGT. This CDR3 has 15 residues.

The chain joins TRBV7-3 to TRBJ2-3; the match to TRBD2 covers 14 bases. The V and J ends lost 4 bases and 6 bases, in that order; junction bases with no gene match: 3. Per germline, CDR1 SGHTA and CDR2 FQGTGA. The CDR3 covers 15 residues. The CDR3 DNA follows: TGTGCCAGCAGCTATGGACTAGCGGGGGGCGATACGCAGTATTTT. Protein: CASSYGLAGGDTQYF.

The V call is TRBV6-2 or TRBV6-3, the J call TRBJ2-1; tentative D call: TRBD1 (5 bases). V gave up 2 bases and J gave up 2 bases, with 10 bases separating them. The CDR3 extends over 15 amino acids. Germline V gene data show CDR1 as MNHEY and CDR2 as SVGEGT. The CDR3 here is CASSYGAGPYNEQFF. CDR3 bases: TGTGCCAGCAGTTACGGGGCCGGACCCTACAATGAGCAGTTCTTC.

The chain links TRBV11-1 to TRBJ2-1; TRBD2 matches at 10 bases. This CDR3 spans 15 amino acids. V was clipped by 2 bases and J by 9 bases; unmatched bases: 7. Per the germline V gene, CDR1 is SGHAT and CDR2 is FQDESV (reference sequence). The CDR3 reads CASSLSLAGAPEQFF. The CDR3, as DNA: TGTGCCAGCAGCTTAAGCCTAGCGGGGGCCCCTGAGCAGTTCTTC. Based on the CDR3 plus reference TRBV11-1 and TRBJ2-1, the full variable domain is EAEVAQSPRYKITEKSQAVAFWCDPISGHATLYWYRQILGQGPELLVQFQDESVVDDSQLPKDRFSAERLKGVDSTLKIQPAELGDSAMYLCASSLSLAGAPEQFFGPGTRLTVL.

CDR3 region: CASSQGQGAGNTIYF. The CDR3 coding sequence is TGTGCCAGCAGCCAAGGACAGGGGGCTGGAAACACCATATATTTT. V usage is TRBV3-1 (or the pseudogene TRBV3-2) and J usage is TRBJ1-3, with 9 nucleotides matching TRBD1. The trim removed 1 base at V and 2 bases at J, leaving 0 bases unmatched. Germline values: CDR1 LGHDT, CDR2 YNNKEL (reference sequence). CDR3 length: 15 residues.

V usage is TRBV4-3 and J usage is TRBJ1-4; a possible D gene is TRBD1 (5 bases). CDR1 LGHNA and CDR2 YSLEER come from the germline V gene. The CDR3 length is 16 residues. V dropped 0 bases and J dropped 8 bases, with 16 bases sitting between them. CDR3 sequence reads: CASSQDGGAGREKLFF. The CDR3 coding sequence is TGCGCCAGCAGCCAAGATGGCGGGGCAGGGAGGGAAAAACTGTTTTTT.

The chain joins TRBV5-1 to TRBJ1-1; a weak D match, TRBD1 (6 bases). Germline V gives CDR1 SGHRS, CDR2 YFSETQ. Trimming removed 2 bases at V and 4 bases at J, with 12 bases between. CDR3 length: 14 residues. CDR3 DNA: TGCGCCAGCAGCTTCCAGGGAGGGGGCACTGAAGCTTTCTTT. Residues: CASSFQGGGTEAFF.

The V and J genes are TRBV19 and TRBJ2-3; 9 bases agree with TRBD2. With V trimmed by 0 bases and J by 0 bases, 10 bases remained unmatched. The V gene's germline CDR1 is LNHDA and CDR2 SQIVND (reference sequence). There are 19 residues in the CDR3. CDR3: CASSIDHNSGGLSTDTQYF. The CDR3 DNA reads TGTGCCAGTAGTATAGATCATAATAGCGGGGGCCTCAGCACAGATACGCAGTATTTT. The variable domain in full, with the rest retrieved from reference TRBV19 and TRBJ2-3, is DGGITQSPKYLFRKEGQNVTLSCEQNLNHDAMYWYRQDPGQGLRLIYYSQIVNDFQKGDIAEGYSVSREKKESFPLTVTSAQKNPTAFYLCASSIDHNSGGLSTDTQYFGPGTRLTVL.